The 26 T cell receptor beta chains below come from one sample, sequenced in a study of blood T cell repertoires in COVID-19. Repertoires were generated with immunoSEQ multiplex PCR, while TCRdb's copy carries only in-frame clones and drops some. The table shows around 470,000 clones, with 89% occurring only once. The sample comprised peripheral blood. The receptors originated from a man younger than 35 with COVID-19, enrolled during active disease.

To note about this clone: Within the sample, other DNA sequences also encode this same CDR3. This sequence joins TRBV5-4 and TRBJ2-7; 7 bases agree with TRBD2. V shed 0 bases, J shed 4 bases, and the junction held 4 bases outside the gene matches. CDR3 length: 14 amino acids. Germline V lookup: CDR1 SGHNT, CDR2 YYREEE (reference sequence). The CDR3 nucleotides are TGTGCCAGCAGCTTGGAGGGCGGGAGTTACGAGCAGTACTTC. Translation: CASSLEGGSYEQYF.

The chain employs TRBV6-5 and TRBJ1-4; D not resolved. In germline, CDR1 is MNHEY, CDR2 SVGAGI. The CDR3 has 13 residues. The V end lost 6 bases, the J end lost 6 bases, and 11 bases lay between the germline ends. The CDR3 spells CASRRWQDEKLFF. CDR3 in DNA: TGTGCCAGCAGAAGGTGGCAGGATGAAAAACTGTTTTTT.

V and J are TRBV2 and TRBJ2-7; D is possibly TRBD2 (5 bases). The CDR3 length is 12 residues. V was cut by 6 bases and J by 4 bases, with 10 bases left in between. Looked up from germline, CDR1 is SNHLY and CDR2 is FYNNEI. This CDR3 is CASRTGFYEQYF. CDR3 nucleotide sequence: TGTGCCAGCAGGACGGGATTTTACGAGCAGTACTTC.

J is TRBJ2-7 and V is TRBV6-2 or TRBV6-3, with D possibly matching TRBD2 (5 bases). Trimming removed 3 bases at V and 4 bases at J, with 13 bases between. Germline CDR1 is MNHEY and CDR2 is SVGEGT. The CDR3 is made up of 14 amino acids. The CDR3 bases are TGTGCCAGCAGTTATTTGGGAGTACAGTACGAGCAGTACTTC. It is translated as CASSYLGVQYEQYF.

The CDR3 loop is CASSLDLGTEVNYEQYF. The CDR3 DNA sequence: TGTGCCAGCAGCTTGGACCTAGGGACAGAGGTAAATTACGAGCAGTACTTC. This chain joins TRBV5-6 and TRBJ2-7; 7 bases fit TRBD1. Germline-derived CDR1 and CDR2 are SGHDT and YYEEEE. Trimming cost V 0 bases and J 4 bases; bases outside gene matches: 13. The CDR3 consists of 17 residues.

V gene TRBV4-1 combines with J gene TRBJ2-7; TRBD2 might be the D (6 bases). Trimming took 5 bases from V and 4 from J, leaving 18 bases between them. CDR1 and CDR2 from the germline V gene are MGHRA and YSYEKL. The CDR3 is 15 amino acids. The CDR3 region is CASSSSEGGGYEQYF. The CDR3 bases are TGCGCCAGCAGCTCCTCGGAGGGAGGCGGATACGAGCAGTACTTC.

This chain joins TRBV19 and TRBJ1-1, with TRBD1 identical over 7 bases. The CDR3 is 15 amino acids. With 5 bases clipped from V and 4 bases from J, the junction kept 10 bases outside the gene matches. Germline V gene data show CDR1 as LNHDA and CDR2 as SQIVND (reference sequence). The CDR3 sequence is CASSEGGQFVTEAFF. CDR3 bases: TGTGCCAGTAGTGAGGGGGGACAGTTTGTCACTGAAGCTTTCTTT. Based on the CDR3 plus reference TRBV19 and TRBJ1-1, the full variable domain is DGGITQSPKYLFRKEGQNVTLSCEQNLNHDAMYWYRQDPGQGLRLIYYSQIVNDFQKGDIAEGYSVSREKKESFPLTVTSAQKNPTAFYLCASSEGGQFVTEAFFGQGTRLTVV.

The J gene is TRBJ2-1, the V gene TRBV6-1, with D uncertain. Trimming shortened V by 0 bases and J by 1 base, and 13 bases separated the two germline ends. Germline V gene sequence: CDR1 MNHNS, CDR2 SASEGT. This CDR3 is 17 amino acids long. The CDR3 region has the DNA TGTGCCAGCAGTGAAGCGCGCCCCCTAGTTTCCTACAATGAGCAGTTCTTC. This encodes CASSEARPLVSYNEQFF.

The chain joins TRBV6-6 to TRBJ1-4, with D uncertain. The CDR3 extends over 12 amino acids. Germline CDR1 and CDR2: MNHNY and SVGAGI (reference sequence). V lost 4 bases and J lost 4, with 4 bases in between. CDR3 sequence: CASSSVNEKLFF. For the CDR3, the DNA is TGTGCCAGCAGTTCCGTTAATGAAAAACTGTTTTTT.

V is TRBV5-4 and J is TRBJ2-2; TRBD2 matches 9 bases. The germline V gene has CDR1 SGHNT and CDR2 YYREEE (reference sequence). The CDR3 length is 16 residues. With 6 bases clipped from V and 2 bases from J, the junction kept 8 bases outside the gene matches. CDR3 DNA sequence: TGTGCCAGCACCCGCGGAGCGGGGGGAAACACCGGGGAGCTGTTTTTT. This codes for CASTRGAGGNTGELFF.

The chain employs TRBV7-2 and TRBJ2-2, with D possibly matching TRBD1 (5 bases). The CDR3 length is 16 residues. V was clipped by 1 base and J by 4 bases, with 13 bases between them. Germline loops: CDR1 SGHTA, CDR2 FQGNSA. The CDR3 is CASSLVSGWGTGELFF. The CDR3 DNA reads as TGTGCCAGCAGCTTAGTTTCAGGGTGGGGCACCGGGGAGCTGTTTTTT.

As DNA, the CDR3 is TGTGCTAGTGGTTTGGTACTTGGGACAGGGGGTATGAAGCCCCAGCATTTT. This sequence encodes CASGLVLGTGGMKPQHF. V gene TRBV12-5 combines with J gene TRBJ1-5, with TRBD1 identical over 11 bases. The CDR3 is 17 residues long. The V and J ends lost 0 bases and 8 bases, in that order; junction bases with no gene match: 9. Germline lookup yields CDR1 LGHNT and CDR2 FRNRAP.

On this clone itself: The junction does not match germline at one end; this may be a read error. The chain recombines TRBV6-5 with TRBJ2-4; 7 nucleotides line up with TRBD1. This CDR3 comprises 15 residues. CDR1 is MNHEY, CDR2 SVGAGI, per germline. The CDR3 DNA follows: TGTGCCAGCAGTGACTCCGGACAGGCTAAAAACATTCAGTACTTC. Translating gives CASSDSGQAKNIQYF.

The chain couples TRBV2 to TRBJ2-1; 7 nucleotides line up with TRBD2. CDR1 and CDR2 from the germline V gene are SNHLY and FYNNEI. V shed 4 bases, J shed 5 bases, and the junction held 5 bases outside the gene matches. The CDR3 spans 14 residues. This CDR3 is CASSGLAADNEQFF. The CDR3 coding sequence is TGTGCCAGCAGTGGGCTAGCGGCGGACAATGAGCAGTTCTTC. Full variable domain (remainder filled in from reference TRBV2 and TRBJ2-1): EPEVTQTPSHQVTQMGQEVILRCVPISNHLYFYWYRQILGQKVEFLVSFYNNEISEKSEIFDDQFSVERPDGSNFTLKIRSTKLEDSAMYFCASSGLAADNEQFFGPGTRLTVL.

The chain joins TRBV29-1 to TRBJ1-1; tentative D call: TRBD1 (5 bases). Trimming removed 4 bases from V and 2 bases from J, with 11 bases in between. Germline V gene data show CDR1 as SQVTM and CDR2 as ANQGSEA. CDR3 length: 13 amino acids. The CDR3 sequence is CSVVGDFNTEAFF. In nucleotides, the CDR3 is TGCAGCGTTGTCGGGGACTTCAACACTGAAGCTTTCTTT. The entire variable domain, with the rest obtained from reference TRBV29-1 and TRBJ1-1, is as follows: SAVISQKPSRDICQRGTSLTIQCQVDSQVTMMFWYRQQPGQSLTLIATANQGSEATYESGFVIDKFPISRPNLTFSTLTVSNMSPEDSSIYLCSVVGDFNTEAFFGQGTRLTVV.

This rearrangement joins TRBV7-9 to TRBJ2-1, with D possibly TRBD1 on 6 matching bases. Germline V gene data show CDR1 as SEHNR and CDR2 as FQNEAQ (reference sequence). Trimming removed 1 base from V and 4 bases from J, with 11 bases in between. This CDR3 has 15 residues. The CDR3 bases are TGTGCCAGCAGCTTAGACAGGGCCGCTTACAATGAGCAGTTCTTC. Translation: CASSLDRAAYNEQFF.

V gene TRBV12-5 combines with J gene TRBJ1-6, with D unclear. The CDR3 runs to 14 residues. V was shortened by 2 bases and J by 8 bases, with 10 bases between the two germline ends. Germline assignment: CDR1 LGHNT and CDR2 FRNRAP. The CDR3 is CASGLTALDSPLHF. In nucleotides, the CDR3 is TGTGCTAGTGGTTTGACAGCTCTTGATTCACCCCTCCACTTT.

The chain employs TRBV5-4 and TRBJ2-5; TRBD2 might be the D (5 bases). Germline CDR1 is SGHNT and CDR2 is YYREEE (reference sequence). V was pared by 6 bases and J by 1 base, with 22 bases between. The CDR3 runs to 17 residues. The CDR3 DNA is TGTGCCAGCAACCTTGGTGGGGTTTCGGGATCCCAAGAGACCCAGTACTTC. Translated: CASNLGGVSGSQETQYF.

This sequence joins TRBV11-3 and TRBJ2-7; the D gene is possibly TRBD2 (5 bases). In germline, CDR1 is SGHNT, CDR2 YENEEA. V lost 0 bases to trimming and J lost 0 bases, with 9 bases between them. The CDR3 is 15 residues long. Here the CDR3 DNA reads TGTGCCAGCAGCTTAGACACGGGGAGCTCCTACGAGCAGTACTTC. Its protein is CASSLDTGSSYEQYF. The full variable domain, in which reference TRBV11-3 and TRBJ2-7 provide the parts outside the CDR3, is EAGVVQSPRYKIIEKKQPVAFWCNPISGHNTLYWYLQNLGQGPELLIRYENEEAVDDSQLPKDRFSAERLKGVDSTLKIQPAELGDSAVYLCASSLDTGSSYEQYFGPGTRLTVT.

This chain's CDR3 is CASSEGLSQQTQYF. DNA for the CDR3: TGTGCCAGCAGCGAGGGACTATCCCAGCAGACCCAGTACTTC. The chain uses TRBV7-2 and TRBJ2-5; 7 bases match TRBD2. This CDR3 is 14 amino acids long. Trimming removed 5 bases from V and 6 bases from J; junction bases left unmatched: 9. CDR1 and CDR2 (germline): SGHTA, FQGNSA.

This clone was seen a single time. CDR3 sequence (DNA): TGTGCCTGTCGTCCAGGGCGGCATGAAAAACTGTTTTTT. Its protein is CACRPGRHEKLFF. The rearrangement joins TRBV12-3 or TRBV12-4 to TRBJ1-4, with D perhaps TRBD1 (5 bases). The length of the CDR3 is 13 residues. V dropped 11 bases and J dropped 6 bases, with 16 bases sitting between them.

The chain recombines TRBV24-1 with TRBJ2-5, with TRBD2 as a possible D gene (6 bases). Trimming left V 0 bases short and J 5 bases short, with 12 bases between. The CDR3 length is 15 residues. Germline V gene lookup returns CDR1 KGHDR and CDR2 SFDVKD. The CDR3 sequence: CATSDLQGGWETQYF. CDR3 DNA sequence: TGTGCCACCAGTGATTTGCAGGGAGGCTGGGAGACCCAGTACTTC.

The chain couples TRBV24-1 to TRBJ2-5; maybe TRBD1 (6 bases). The CDR3 is made up of 14 amino acids. Deletions cut 12 bases from V and 2 bases from J, with 18 bases between. The germline V gene encodes CDR1 KGHDR and CDR2 SFDVKD. The CDR3 loop reads CAASGAGQQETQYF. The CDR3 DNA reads as TGTGCCGCATCTGGGGCCGGACAGCAAGAGACCCAGTACTTC.

The chain couples TRBV2 to TRBJ2-6; TRBD2 is a possible D gene (5 bases). CDR3 length: 16 amino acids. Germline V gene data show CDR1 as SNHLY and CDR2 as FYNNEI. V was clipped by 6 bases and J by 4 bases, with 16 bases between them. The CDR3 nucleotides are TGTGCCAGCAGGAGGACGGAGGAGGCGGGGGCCAACGTCCTGACTTTC. It is translated as CASRRTEEAGANVLTF.

This chain uses TRBV4-1 with TRBJ2-2, with 7 bases aligning to TRBD2. V shed 0 bases, J shed 7 bases, and the junction held 8 bases outside the gene matches. The CDR3 sequence is 16 residues long. Germline CDR1 MGHRA, CDR2 YSYEKL. The CDR3 DNA reads as TGCGCCAGCAGCCAAGAGCCAGCGGGAAGGGTCGGGGAGCTGTTTTTT. Translation gives CASSQEPAGRVGELFF.

V usage is TRBV7-9 and J usage is TRBJ2-7, with 10 bases identical to TRBD2. Per germline, CDR1 SEHNR and CDR2 FQNEAQ (reference sequence). After removal of 4 bases from V and 2 bases from J, the junction contained 5 bases not matched to a gene. CDR3 size: 15 residues. This CDR3 is CASSSPSGGTYEQYF. The DNA of the CDR3 is TGTGCCAGCAGCTCTCCTAGCGGGGGCACCTACGAGCAGTACTTC.